These 20 T cell receptor beta chains came from one sample sequenced in a study of blood T cells in healthy people across ages. Combining a sample-barcoded 5' primer with a J-beta primer mix, a second PCR ran for roughly 6 to 11 cycles. TCRdb passed the 5' RACE reads through MiXCR, listing each CDR3 protein once. This sample has fewer than 1.5 million distinct CDR3 sequences, with 40% to 50% found just once. Sequenced input: blood. These receptor sequences come from a woman under 30 in good health.

The V call is TRBV11-2, the J call TRBJ2-3, with D unresolved. The germline CDR1 and CDR2 sequences are SGHAT and FQNNGV. Trimming took 6 bases from V and 8 from J, leaving 12 bases between them. The CDR3 totals 12 residues. CDR3 nucleotide sequence: TGTGCCAGCAGTCAAACACGCGGTACGCAGTATTTT. Its translation is CASSQTRGTQYF.

This clonotype was detected a few times. The CDR3 here is CASSMGGHGSYEQYF. CDR3 sequence (DNA): TGTGCCAGCAGCATGGGGGGGCACGGATCCTACGAGCAGTACTTC. The chain links TRBV21-1 to TRBJ2-7; the table gives TRBD1 as D, unverified against the DNA. TRBV21-1 is marked as a pseudogene. The CDR3 has 15 amino acids.

The J gene is TRBJ1-4, the V gene TRBV11-2, with 7 bases identical to TRBD1. J lost 8 bases, V lost 5 bases, and 8 bases had no gene match. Per the germline V gene, CDR1 is SGHAT and CDR2 is FQNNGV. The CDR3 totals 14 residues. The CDR3 loop reads CASSPTRGGEKLFF. The CDR3 region has the DNA TGTGCCAGCAGCCCAACCAGGGGGGGGGAAAAACTGTTTTTT.

The chain uses TRBV7-8 and TRBJ2-7; 7 nucleotides align to TRBD1. The CDR3 loop spans 16 amino acids. J lost 0 bases, V lost 5 bases, and 10 bases had no gene match. Germline V gene sequence: CDR1 SGHVS, CDR2 FQNEAQ. CDR3 sequence (DNA): TGTGCCAGCAGCCTCCGACAGGGTATCCTCTCCTACGAGCAGTACTTC. Amino acid sequence: CASSLRQGILSYEQYF.

This sequence joins TRBV4-1 and TRBJ1-5, with a possible D match to TRBD1 (5 bases). With 2 bases removed from V and 0 bases from J, the gap between germline ends came to 20 bases. The CDR3 is 19 residues long. Per the germline V gene, CDR1 is MGHRA and CDR2 is YSYEKL. The CDR3 protein is CASSQLGQSGARSNQPQHF. For the CDR3, the DNA is TGCGCCAGCAGCCAACTTGGTCAGAGCGGGGCCCGTAGCAATCAGCCCCAGCATTTT.

The chain couples TRBV20-1 to TRBJ2-1; 8 bases align to TRBD1. The V segment lost 2 bases and the J segment 4 bases; nucleotides outside the gene matches: 4. The CDR3 totals 14 residues. In germline, CDR1 is DFQATT, CDR2 SNEGSKA (reference sequence). CDR3 in amino acids: CSARQGARYNEQFF. In nucleotides, the CDR3 is TGCAGTGCTAGACAGGGGGCGAGGTACAATGAGCAGTTCTTC.

This clonotype was detected a few times. CDR3 region: CASSGGQVNTEAFF. CDR3 DNA sequence: TGTGCCAGCAGTGGAGGGCAGGTGAACACTGAAGCTTTCTTT. The rearrangement joins TRBV2 to TRBJ1-1; no definite D call. Between the trimmed V and J ends, which lost 4 bases and 0 bases, there was a span of 9 bases. Germline CDR1 SNHLY, CDR2 FYNNEI. This CDR3 has 14 residues.

This clonotype appeared a single time. The chain uses TRBV14 and TRBJ2-5, with D maybe TRBD1 (6 bases). V dropped 4 bases and J dropped 11 bases, with 23 bases sitting between them. Germline CDR1 SGHDN, CDR2 FVKESK. There are 15 residues in the CDR3. The CDR3 sequence: CASSLPGTYDNEQYF. CDR3 nucleotide sequence: TGTGCCAGCAGCCTACCCGGGACATATGACAATGAGCAGTACTTC.

The chain carries TRBV20-1 and TRBJ1-1, with 7 bases aligning to TRBD1. From germline, CDR1 is DFQATT and CDR2 SNEGSKA (reference sequence). The CDR3 covers 13 residues. Unmatched junction bases numbered 3, after V lost 4 bases and J lost 1 base. CDR3 sequence (DNA): TGCAGTGCTATTGGACAGGAGAACACTGAAGCTTTCTTT. Translating it yields CSAIGQENTEAFF.

This sequence joins TRBV6-5 and TRBJ2-2, with a possible D match to TRBD2 (6 bases). The V gene lost 11 bases and the J gene lost 5 bases, with 12 bases spanning the gap. The CDR3 consists of 12 residues. CDR1 and CDR2 (germline): MNHEY, SVGAGI. In nucleotides, the CDR3 is TGTGCCGCGACTAGGGGAACCGGGGAGCTGTTTTTT. Amino acid sequence: CAATRGTGELFF.

A few counts support this clonotype. The V and J genes are TRBV21-1 and TRBJ2-5; TRBD1 is the table's D call and was not checked against the DNA. TRBV21-1 is reported as a pseudogene. This CDR3 has 14 residues. The CDR3 coding sequence is TGTGCCATCATTGGACGGGGGGGGCCCGTACGGCAGTACTTC. This gives the protein CAIIGRGGPVRQYF.

The chain couples TRBV28 to TRBJ2-2, with D possibly matching TRBD1 (6 bases). The CDR3 consists of 15 residues. Germline CDR1 is MDHEN and CDR2 is SYDVKM. V was pared by 11 bases and J by 4 bases, with 20 bases between. CDR3 sequence reads: CALSTGRAGTGELFF. The DNA of the CDR3 is TGTGCCCTTTCAACAGGGCGTGCGGGCACCGGGGAGCTGTTTTTT.

As DNA, the CDR3 is TGTGCCTGGAGTGTACGGGGGTGGGATACGCAGTATTTT. Its translation is CAWSVRGWDTQYF. This sequence joins TRBV30 and TRBJ2-3; tentative D call: TRBD2 (6 bases). The V gene's germline CDR1 is GTSNPN and CDR2 SVGIG (reference sequence). V dropped 0 bases and J dropped 6 bases, with 10 bases sitting between them. The CDR3 runs 13 residues. Using reference TRBV30 and TRBJ2-3 for the parts outside the CDR3, the full variable domain is SQTIHQWPATLVQPVGSPLSLECTVEGTSNPNLYWYRQAAGRGLQLLFYSVGIGQISSEVPQNLSASRPQDRQFILSSKKLLLSDSGFYLCAWSVRGWDTQYFGPGTRLTVL.

This rearrangement joins TRBV2 to TRBJ1-2; D call uncertain. Germline assignment: CDR1 SNHLY and CDR2 FYNNEI. V lost 4 bases to trimming and J lost 4 bases, with 13 bases between them. This CDR3 comprises 14 residues. The DNA for the CDR3 is TGTGCCAGCAGTGGCAGCCCCTCCGCCTATGGCTACACCTTC. Its translation: CASSGSPSAYGYTF.

This chain joins TRBV5-6 and TRBJ2-1; TRBD2 agrees at 9 bases. V dropped 4 bases and J dropped 4; count of bases not matched to a gene: 9. The germline gives CDR1 SGHDT, CDR2 YYEEEE. CDR3 length equals 16 residues. Here the CDR3 reads CASSLEAGGPYNEQFF. The CDR3 region has the DNA TGTGCCAGCAGCCTCGAGGCGGGAGGGCCATACAATGAGCAGTTCTTC.

This clonotype was observed a few times. The chain uses TRBV20-1 and TRBJ2-5, with 9 bases identical to TRBD1. The V segment lost 3 bases and the J segment 1 base; nucleotides outside the gene matches: 9. CDR3 length: 16 residues. Germline CDR1 reads DFQATT; CDR2 reads SNEGSKA (reference sequence). The CDR3 spells CSASGPGTGLQETQYF. Here the CDR3 DNA reads TGCAGTGCTAGTGGCCCCGGGACAGGGCTCCAAGAGACCCAGTACTTC.

This clonotype was counted between two and nine times. This sequence joins TRBV6-6 and TRBJ1-2; the match to TRBD1 covers 8 bases. V lost 4 bases to trimming and J lost 2 bases; unmatched junction nucleotides: 6. The CDR3 totals 15 residues. Germline loops: CDR1 MNHNY, CDR2 SVGAGI (reference sequence). The CDR3 region is CASSSRTGRNYGYTF. The CDR3 DNA reads as TGTGCCAGCAGTTCCCGGACAGGGAGAAACTATGGCTACACCTTC.

The table lists this clonotype with a few counts. The chain has TRBV7-8 and TRBJ1-5; D gene uncertain. V lost 2 bases to trimming and J lost 0 bases, with 8 bases between them. The CDR3 consists of 15 residues. Germline CDR1 is SGHVS and CDR2 is FQNEAQ. In DNA, the CDR3 is TGTGCCAGCAGCTTAACACGAGATAGCAATCAGCCCCAGCATTTT. It translates to CASSLTRDSNQPQHF.

The genes are TRBV7-6 and TRBJ1-2; D call uncertain. There are 13 residues in the CDR3. Germline values: CDR1 SGHVS, CDR2 FNYEAQ. Trimming cost V 2 bases and J 6 bases, with 10 bases left between them. CDR3 bases: TGTGCCAGCAGCTTAAGAGGGATGGATGGCTACACCTTC. Its translation: CASSLRGMDGYTF.

Remarks on this clonotype: A much larger clone lies one base from this, so it may be a read error. CDR3 sequence reads: CSARARIGSTDTQYF. DNA for the CDR3: TGCAGTGCTAGAGCAAGGATAGGGAGCACAGATACGCAGTATTTT. The rearrangement links TRBV20-1 to TRBJ2-3; D unclear. Trimming left V 1 base short and J 0 bases short, with 11 bases between. Per germline, CDR1 DFQATT and CDR2 SNEGSKA (reference sequence). CDR3 length: 15 amino acids.